The rows below give T cell receptor beta chains drawn from one sample of a study of beta chain features in type 1 diabetes. Some clones are missing from TCRdb's copy, which holds only in-frame ones; the method was immunoSEQ multiplex PCR. This sample has approximately 120,000 clones, with about two fifths found just once. Material for sequencing was stem cell memory CD4+ T cells from blood. Receptors were obtained from a woman in her late teens or twenties in good health. Both conserved end residues are part of each CDR3. A D gene is named only where the DNA matches it firmly. Clone size is not always given. Where it is, it says once, few, many or a class for expanded clones.

TRBV10-3	.	TRBJ1-4	.	CAISGSGNEKLFF	TGTGCCATCAGTGGTTCGGGGAATGAAAAACTGTTTTTT
TRBV5-1	.	TRBJ2-7	TRBD2	CASSLERLAGYYEQYF	TGCGCCAGCAGCCTAGAGCGACTAGCGGGTTACTACGAGCAGTACTTC
TRBV10-3	few	TRBJ2-1	.	CAISGTSYNEQFF	TGTGCCATCAGTGGAACATCGTACAATGAGCAGTTCTTC
TRBV27	.	TRBJ1-5	.	CASSPHRAGAQPQHF	TGTGCCAGCAGTCCCCACCGGGCAGGGGCTCAGCCCCAGCATTTT
TRBV11-1	.	TRBJ2-5	TRBD2	CASSLGNSGAQETQYF	TGTGCCAGCAGCTTAGGAAATAGCGGGGCCCAAGAGACCCAGTACTTC
TRBV20-1	few	TRBJ2-7	.	CSATGYEQYF	TGCAGTGCTACCGGGTACGAGCAGTACTTC
TRBV5-1	.	TRBJ2-1	TRBD1	CASSQILTTGIFYNEQFF	TGCGCCAGCAGCCAGATACTGACGACAGGGATATTCTACAATGAGCAGTTCTTC
TRBV5-1	few	TRBJ1-4	.	CASSLSATNEKLFF	TGCGCCAGCAGCTTGTCAGCAACTAATGAAAAACTGTTTTTT
TRBV28	few	TRBJ1-1	.	CASSLDGLRAAAFF	TGTGCCAGCAGTTTAGACGGACTGAGGGCGGCGGCTTTCTTT
TRBV18	.	TRBJ2-1	TRBD2	CASSPLAGGPGNEQFF	TGTGCCAGCTCACCCCTAGCGGGAGGGCCTGGGAATGAGCAGTTCTTC
TRBV5-1	.	TRBJ2-2	.	CASSLDTNTGELFF	TGCGCCAGCAGCTTGGATACGAACACCGGGGAGCTGTTTTTT
TRBV6-1	.	TRBJ2-5	TRBD1	CASSRQGRLKTQYF	TGTGCCAGCAGTCGACAGGGGAGGTTGAAGACCCAGTACTTC